This TCR beta chain was sequenced in a study of blood T cell repertoires in COVID-19. For the study at large: T cells, B-cell-depleted T cells, or PBMCs supplied cDNA or gDNA.

Germline V gene sequence: CDR1 SGHVT, CDR2 SQSDAQ. The CDR3 is 18 residues long. Trimming took 2 bases from V and 4 from J, leaving 18 bases between them. As processed by the authors: From reference gene primer amplification, estimates of nucleated cell counts were derived. The data were produced by immunoSEQ multiplex PCR, yet TCRdb's version contains in-frame clones alone and is incomplete. D and trimming come from the DNA, and the V and J calls and clone size come from that table. Seen here are 95,000 to 150,000 clones, 80% to 85% observed once, and the top ten hold 3% to 4.5%. All enrollees were about 18 to 95 years old and from about 25 US areas. Recovered Cohort 3 donors showed two negative PCRs, clearance, or symptom resolution.

This chain joins TRBV7-4 and TRBJ1-6; TRBD1 might be the D (6 bases). This receptor was taken from a woman aged 25 to 39 who had recovered from COVID-19. Source material: PBMCs or T cells enriched from blood (not recorded which). CDR3 sequence (DNA): TGTGCCAGCAGCTTATGGTCAGGGGATAGAGGTTATAATTCACCCCTCCACTTT. It specifies CASSLWSGDRGYNSPLHF.